This is a list of T cell receptor beta chains from one sample in a study of cytomegalovirus exposure and HLA in healthy donors. Generated by immunoSEQ multiplex PCR, the TCRdb table keeps only in-frame clones and is missing some. The sample consists of 200,000 to 250,000 clones, about three quarters of them appearing once. Sequencing used PBMCs. The receptors originated from a man in his late teens or twenties in good health and CMV-seronegative. The CDR3 runs from the conserved cysteine through the conserved F or W. The order of the fields is J gene, D gene, clone size, V gene, CDR3 length, CDR3 protein, CDR3 DNA. The D gene is left open where the match is weak. The size entry is marked missing in some rows and otherwise reads once, few, many or a size class.

J gene: TRBJ2-3; D gene: TRBD2; clone size: -; V gene: TRBV28; CDR3 length: 15; CDR3 protein: CASSTSGASTDTQYF; CDR3 DNA: TGTGCCAGCAGTACTAGCGGGGCTAGCACAGATACGCAGTATTTT
J gene: TRBJ1-5; D gene: -; clone size: -; V gene: TRBV18; CDR3 length: 13; CDR3 protein: CASSPVESQPQHF; CDR3 DNA: TGTGCCAGCTCACCGGTGGAGAGTCAGCCCCAGCATTTT
J gene: TRBJ2-3; D gene: -; clone size: -; V gene: TRBV9; CDR3 length: 13; CDR3 protein: CASSVEGGETQYF; CDR3 DNA: TGCGCCAGCAGCGTAGAAGGTGGGGAGACGCAGTATTTT
J gene: TRBJ1-1; D gene: TRBD1; clone size: few; V gene: TRBV30; CDR3 length: 15; CDR3 protein: CAWSDDLRREGAAFF; CDR3 DNA: TGTGCCTGGAGTGATGATTTGAGGAGAGAGGGGGCGGCTTTCTTT
J gene: TRBJ1-1; D gene: -; clone size: -; V gene: TRBV28; CDR3 length: 13; CDR3 protein: CASSFAAATEAFF; CDR3 DNA: TGTGCCAGCAGCTTTGCGGCAGCCACTGAAGCTTTCTTT
J gene: TRBJ2-1; D gene: TRBD2; clone size: once; V gene: TRBV11-2; CDR3 length: 13; CDR3 protein: CASSLDWGGEQFF; CDR3 DNA: TGTGCCAGCAGCTTAGATTGGGGGGGGGAGCAGTTCTTC
J gene: TRBJ2-5; D gene: -; clone size: -; V gene: TRBV7-9; CDR3 length: 14; CDR3 protein: CASSREEAGETQYF; CDR3 DNA: TGTGCCAGCAGCAGAGAAGAGGCGGGAGAGACCCAGTACTTC
J gene: TRBJ1-1; D gene: -; clone size: few; V gene: TRBV18; CDR3 length: 14; CDR3 protein: CASSQVGGETEAFF; CDR3 DNA: TGTGCCAGCTCTCAAGTAGGGGGGGAGACTGAAGCTTTCTTT
J gene: TRBJ2-6; D gene: -; clone size: -; V gene: TRBV18; CDR3 length: 14; CDR3 protein: CASHAGSGANVLTF; CDR3 DNA: TGTGCCAGCCACGCGGGCTCTGGGGCCAACGTCCTGACTTTC
J gene: TRBJ2-1; D gene: -; clone size: -; V gene: TRBV20-1; CDR3 length: 11; CDR3 protein: CSAMGLREQFF; CDR3 DNA: TGCAGTGCTATGGGGCTTCGGGAGCAGTTCTTC
J gene: TRBJ2-1; D gene: -; clone size: -; V gene: TRBV6-4; CDR3 length: 16; CDR3 protein: CASSDGTGEGRHEQFF; CDR3 DNA: TGTGCCAGCAGTGACGGAACGGGAGAAGGGCGCCATGAGCAGTTCTTC